This TCR beta chain was retrieved from a study of Graves' ophthalmopathy and Graves' hyperthyroidism. Findings and limits, study-wide: Ophthalmopathy versus stable hyperthyroidism: 13-signature model gave under 90% sensitivity, around 81% specificity.

The TCR beta CDR3 regions underwent amplification from RNA transcripts. The workflow started with a first-round RT-PCR run with HTBI primers and then moved on to a second-round multiplex PCR. TCRdb itself ran the multiplex PCR reads through MiXCR, one entry per CDR3 protein. There are roughly 1.1 million distinct CDR3 sequences in the sample; about two fifths occur only once, and around 10% lies in the top ten. The table lists this clonotype with a few counts. Its antigen remains unknown. The V end was cut by 0 bases, the J end by 2 bases, with 19 bases between. The germline gives CDR1 MNHNS, CDR2 SASEGT. This CDR3 region has 18 residues.

Sequencing used peripheral blood or thyroid tissue (not recorded which). The chain links TRBV6-1 to TRBJ2-5; the D gene is possibly TRBD1 (5 bases). This clonotype originated in an adult man with Graves' hyperthyroidism. This chain's CDR3 is CASSEAEYRKQRQETQYF. The CDR3 DNA reads TGTGCCAGCAGTGAAGCCGAGTACAGGAAGCAACGGCAAGAGACCCAGTACTTC.